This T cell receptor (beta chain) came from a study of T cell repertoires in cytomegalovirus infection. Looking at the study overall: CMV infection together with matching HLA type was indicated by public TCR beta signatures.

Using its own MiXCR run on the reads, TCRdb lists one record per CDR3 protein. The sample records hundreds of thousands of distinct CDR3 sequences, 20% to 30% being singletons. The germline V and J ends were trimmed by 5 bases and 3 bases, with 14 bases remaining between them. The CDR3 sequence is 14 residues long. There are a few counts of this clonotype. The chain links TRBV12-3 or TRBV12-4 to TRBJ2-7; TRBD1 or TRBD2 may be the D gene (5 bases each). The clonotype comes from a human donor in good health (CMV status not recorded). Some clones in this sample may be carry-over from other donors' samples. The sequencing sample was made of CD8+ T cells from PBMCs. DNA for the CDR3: TGTGCCAGCAGTCCTACAGGTCGGGGCTACGAGCAGTACTTC. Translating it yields CASSPTGRGYEQYF.